Listed here are 13 T cell receptor beta chains from one sample, sequenced in a study of blood T cell repertoires in COVID-19. The data were produced by immunoSEQ multiplex PCR, yet TCRdb's version contains in-frame clones alone and is incomplete. The table has roughly 400,000 clones, 90% seen once. Sequencing was carried out using PBMCs or T cells enriched from blood (not recorded which). These receptors originate from a man younger than 35 who had recovered from COVID-19.

CDR3 nucleotide sequence: TGTGCCAGCAGCATATTGACAGATGGTTACGAGCAGTACTTC. Translated: CASSILTDGYEQYF. The rearrangement links TRBV11-3 to TRBJ2-7, with D possibly TRBD1 on 5 matching bases. CDR3 length: 14 amino acids. The germline CDR1 and CDR2 sequences are SGHNT and YENEEA. The ends were cut back, 5 bases at V and 4 bases at J, with 15 bases in the middle.

The V and J genes are TRBV20-1 and TRBJ1-1; maybe TRBD1 (5 bases). Germline values: CDR1 DFQATT, CDR2 SNEGSKA (reference sequence). The CDR3 contains 14 residues. V lost 3 bases, J lost 7 bases, and 18 bases lay in between. The CDR3 region has the DNA TGCAGTGCTAGTTTTAAGGGGAACATTTTTGAAGCTTTCTTT. It yields the protein CSASFKGNIFEAFF.

The chain employs TRBV7-2 and TRBJ1-5, with D perhaps TRBD1 (5 bases). V lost 6 bases and J lost 4, with 13 bases in between. Germline V lookup: CDR1 SGHTA, CDR2 FQGNSA. This CDR3 is 14 amino acids long. The CDR3 bases are TGTGCCAGCAGACCAGGGACTACTAATCAGCCCCAGCATTTT. The encoded protein is CASRPGTTNQPQHF.

The gene calls are TRBV5-1 and TRBJ1-3; TRBD1 matches at 9 bases. The germline V gene encodes CDR1 SGHRS and CDR2 YFSETQ. V trimming: 4 bases; J trimming: 4 bases; junction bases outside the gene matches: 9. The CDR3 totals 16 residues. CDR3 sequence (DNA): TGCGCCAGCAGCGCCGGGACAGGGCCTGTGGGAAACACCATATATTTT. It is translated as CASSAGTGPVGNTIYF.

The CDR3 is CASSHTSGGAGELFF. CDR3 bases: TGTGCCAGCAGCCATACTAGCGGGGGGGCCGGGGAGCTGTTTTTT. The chain carries TRBV5-4 and TRBJ2-2; the match to TRBD2 covers 13 bases. Trimming took 4 bases from V and 6 from J; bases not matched to a gene: 3. This CDR3 has 15 amino acids. Germline CDR1 SGHNT, CDR2 YYREEE (reference sequence).

The rearrangement links TRBV19 to TRBJ2-1; D gene uncertain. This CDR3 is built from 15 residues. CDR1 and CDR2 from the germline V gene are LNHDA and SQIVND (reference sequence). The ends were cut back, 5 bases at V and 5 bases at J, with 16 bases in the middle. CDR3 coding DNA: TGTGCCAGTAGTGAGCCTACCCACCAGGACAATGAGCAGTTCTTC. Amino acid sequence: CASSEPTHQDNEQFF.

This clone was observed a single time. The chain employs TRBV20-1 and TRBJ2-7; TRBD1 matches 9 bases. After removal of 3 bases from V and 4 bases from J, the junction contained 7 bases not matched to a gene. This CDR3 spans 14 amino acids. The V gene's germline CDR1 is DFQATT and CDR2 SNEGSKA (reference sequence). Here the CDR3 reads CSASGGTGTYEQYF. Here the CDR3 DNA reads TGCAGTGCTAGTGGTGGGACAGGGACGTACGAGCAGTACTTC.

The V and J genes are TRBV11-3 and TRBJ1-2, with D unclear. Trimming stripped 0 bases from V and 8 bases from J, with 7 bases between. Germline CDR1 is SGHNT and CDR2 is YENEEA. The CDR3 spans 12 residues. The CDR3 nucleotides read TGTGCCAGCAGCTTAGATCTGGGCGGCTACACCTTC. This encodes CASSLDLGGYTF.

The J gene is TRBJ1-5, the V gene TRBV28; possible D gene TRBD1, 5 bases. CDR1 is MDHEN, CDR2 SYDVKM, per germline. V gave up 6 bases and J gave up 2 bases, with 14 bases separating them. The CDR3 length is 15 residues. CDR3 residues: CASSPRGFGNQPQHF. For the CDR3, the DNA is TGTGCCAGCAGCCCTCGGGGGTTTGGCAATCAGCCCCAGCATTTT. Drawing the rest from reference TRBV28 and TRBJ1-5, the complete variable domain is DVKVTQSSRYLVKRTGEKVFLECVQDMDHENMFWYRQDPGLGLRLIYFSYDVKMKEKGDIPEGYSVSREKKERFSLILESASTNQTSMYLCASSPRGFGNQPQHFGDGTRLSIL.

The chain links TRBV18 to TRBJ1-1; a possible D gene is TRBD1 (6 bases). This CDR3 is 12 amino acids long. The germline V gene has CDR1 KGHSH and CDR2 LQKENI. V was trimmed by 3 bases and J by 7 bases, leaving 9 bases between them. CDR3 bases: TGTGCCAGCTCACCGGGGGCGGGTGAAGCTTTCTTT. Protein: CASSPGAGEAFF.

This chain uses TRBV18 with TRBJ2-7; 7 bases are a match to TRBD2. The CDR3 is 13 residues long. Trimming at V came to 2 bases and at J to 2 bases, leaving 0 bases not matched to a gene. Germline assignment: CDR1 KGHSH and CDR2 LQKENI. Here the CDR3 DNA reads TGTGCCAGCTCACCAGGGACTACCTACGAGCAGTACTTC. The encoded protein is CASSPGTTYEQYF.

CDR3 protein: CATSLTGGPRQPQHF. DNA for the CDR3: TGTGCCACCAGCCTGACAGGGGGTCCACGGCAGCCCCAGCATTTT. The chain employs TRBV15 and TRBJ1-5; 9 nucleotides align to TRBD1. Germline trimming cut 5 bases from V and 7 bases from J; bases unmatched to any gene: 9. CDR3 length: 15 amino acids. The V gene's germline CDR1 is LNHNV and CDR2 YYDKDF (reference sequence).

The chain has TRBV10-2 and TRBJ2-5, with TRBD2 matching over 11 bases. Per germline, CDR1 WSHSY and CDR2 SAAADI. V trimming: 3 bases; J trimming: 10 bases; junction bases outside the gene matches: 7. The CDR3 has 14 amino acids. The CDR3: CASSDMGLAVNQYF. The DNA of the CDR3 is TGCGCCAGCAGTGATATGGGACTAGCGGTAAACCAGTACTTC.